Here is one T cell receptor beta chain with its context. What it recognizes is unknown. A read error is likely, as this CDR3 ends without the conserved phenylalanine or tryptophan. The limits of the CDR3 on the DNA are not certain, so only TCRdb's listed CDR3 is given. PCR used 60 Vbeta primers and 13 Jbeta primers. Only in-frame clones appear in the TCRdb table, and some are missing; sequencing was by immunoSEQ multiplex PCR. The sample consists of 150,000 to 180,000 clones, about 76% of them appearing once. This specimen belongs to a study of cytomegalovirus exposure and HLA in healthy donors. Study in general: Researchers found that approximately 77% of 300 to 450 genotyped donors fell within the Caucasian-associated ancestry cluster. Whole-study results and caveats: Specificity for CMV antigens was confirmed in vitro for a few of the CMV-associated chains. Sequencing probably produced one cluster of sequence variants that were highly shared. Rarity characterized most TCR sequences, yet some public TCRs appeared in many donors.

This clonotype was sampled from a man aged 25 to 40 in good health and CMV-seropositive. The sample taken for sequencing was PBMCs.

CDR3 sequence reads: CASSEGQI. The rearrangement links TRBV6-4 to TRBJ1-2; the DNA was not used to check the table's D call, TRBD1. Counting both end residues, the CDR3 totals 8 amino acids. Germline-derived CDR1 and CDR2 are MRHNA and SNTAGT.